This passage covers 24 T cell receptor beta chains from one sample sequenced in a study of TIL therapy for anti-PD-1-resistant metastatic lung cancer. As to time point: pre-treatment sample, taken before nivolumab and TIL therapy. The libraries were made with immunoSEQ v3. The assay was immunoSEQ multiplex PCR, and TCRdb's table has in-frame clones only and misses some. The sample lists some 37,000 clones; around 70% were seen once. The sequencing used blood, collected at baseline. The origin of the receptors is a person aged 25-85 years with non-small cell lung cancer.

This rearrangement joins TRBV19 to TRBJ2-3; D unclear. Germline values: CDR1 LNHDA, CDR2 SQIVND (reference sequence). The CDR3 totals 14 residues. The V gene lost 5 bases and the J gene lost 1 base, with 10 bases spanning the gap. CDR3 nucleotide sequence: TGTGCCAGTAGTGAGTCTACAGGCACAGATACGCAGTATTTT. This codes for CASSESTGTDTQYF.

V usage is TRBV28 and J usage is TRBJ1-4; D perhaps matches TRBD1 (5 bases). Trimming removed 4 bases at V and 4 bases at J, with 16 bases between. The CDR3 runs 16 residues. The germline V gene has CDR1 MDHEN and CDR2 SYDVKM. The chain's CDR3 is CASSYYTSGLNEKLFF. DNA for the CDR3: TGTGCCAGCAGTTACTATACGTCAGGGCTTAATGAAAAACTGTTTTTT.

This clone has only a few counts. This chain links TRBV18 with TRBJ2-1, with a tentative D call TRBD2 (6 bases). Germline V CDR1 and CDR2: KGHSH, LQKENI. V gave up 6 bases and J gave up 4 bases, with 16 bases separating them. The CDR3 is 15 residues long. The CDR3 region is CASSDKAEGYNEQFF. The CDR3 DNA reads TGTGCCAGCTCGGACAAGGCGGAGGGGTACAATGAGCAGTTCTTC.

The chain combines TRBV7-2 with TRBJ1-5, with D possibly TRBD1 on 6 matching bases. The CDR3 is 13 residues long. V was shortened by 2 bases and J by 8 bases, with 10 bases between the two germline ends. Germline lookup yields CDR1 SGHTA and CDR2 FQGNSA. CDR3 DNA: TGTGCCAGCAGCTTAAACAGGGACAAGCCCCAGCATTTT. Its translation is CASSLNRDKPQHF.

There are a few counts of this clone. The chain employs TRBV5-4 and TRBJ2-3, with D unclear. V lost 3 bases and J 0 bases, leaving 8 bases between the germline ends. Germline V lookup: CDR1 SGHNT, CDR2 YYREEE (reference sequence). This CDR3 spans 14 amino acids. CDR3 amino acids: CASSSRLSTDTQYF. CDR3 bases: TGTGCCAGCAGCTCGAGACTGAGCACAGATACGCAGTATTTT.

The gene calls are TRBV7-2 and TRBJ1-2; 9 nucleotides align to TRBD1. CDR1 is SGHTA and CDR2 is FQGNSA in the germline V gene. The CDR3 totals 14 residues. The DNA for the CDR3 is TGTGCTGCTGCGCTAGGACAGGGGAACTATGGCTACACCTTC. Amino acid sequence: CAAALGQGNYGYTF. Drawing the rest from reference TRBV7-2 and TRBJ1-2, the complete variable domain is GAGVSQSPSNKVTEKGKDVELRCDPISGHTALYWYRQSLGQGLEFLIYFQGNSAPDKSGLPSDRFSAERTGGSVSTLTIQRTQQEDSAVYLCAAALGQGNYGYTFGSGTRLTVV.

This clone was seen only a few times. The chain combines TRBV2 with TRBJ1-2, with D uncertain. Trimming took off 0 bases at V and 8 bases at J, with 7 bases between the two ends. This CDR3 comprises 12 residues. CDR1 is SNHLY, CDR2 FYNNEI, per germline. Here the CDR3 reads CASSEARGGYTF. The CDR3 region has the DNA TGTGCCAGCAGTGAAGCGAGAGGCGGCTACACCTTC.

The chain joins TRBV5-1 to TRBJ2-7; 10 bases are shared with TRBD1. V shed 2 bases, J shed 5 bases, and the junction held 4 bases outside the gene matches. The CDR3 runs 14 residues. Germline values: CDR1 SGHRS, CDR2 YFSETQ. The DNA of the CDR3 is TGCGCCAGCAGCTTAGGGACAGGGGTGGACGAGCAGTACTTC. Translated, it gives CASSLGTGVDEQYF.

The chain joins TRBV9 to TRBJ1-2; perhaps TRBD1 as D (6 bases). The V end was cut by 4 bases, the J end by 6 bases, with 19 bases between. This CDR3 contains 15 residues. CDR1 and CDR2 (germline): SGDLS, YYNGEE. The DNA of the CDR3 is TGTGCCAGCAGCATCCGGCGGGGGGGCGGAAATGGCTACACCTTC. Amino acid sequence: CASSIRRGGGNGYTF.

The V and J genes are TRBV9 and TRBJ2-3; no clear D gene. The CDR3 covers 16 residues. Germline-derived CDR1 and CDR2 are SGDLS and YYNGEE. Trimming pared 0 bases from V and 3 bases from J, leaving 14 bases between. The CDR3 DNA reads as TGTGCCAGCAGCGTAGGACTCCGCTCCCTAACAGATACGCAGTATTTT. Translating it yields CASSVGLRSLTDTQYF. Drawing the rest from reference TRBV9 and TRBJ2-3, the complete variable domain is DSGVTQTPKHLITATGQRVTLRCSPRSGDLSVYWYQQSLDQGLQFLIQYYNGEERAKGNILERFSAQQFPDLHSELNLSSLELGDSALYFCASSVGLRSLTDTQYFGPGTRLTVL.

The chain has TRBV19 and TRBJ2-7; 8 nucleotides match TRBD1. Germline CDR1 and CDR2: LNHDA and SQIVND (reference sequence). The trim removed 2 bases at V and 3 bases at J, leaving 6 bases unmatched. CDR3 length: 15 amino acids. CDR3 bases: TGTGCCAGTAGTATACCGGGACAGGCGCACTACGAGCAGTACTTC. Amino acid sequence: CASSIPGQAHYEQYF.

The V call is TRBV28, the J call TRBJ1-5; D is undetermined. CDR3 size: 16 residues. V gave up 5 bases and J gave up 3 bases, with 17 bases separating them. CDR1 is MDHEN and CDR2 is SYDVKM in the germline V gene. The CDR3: CASSGPLTNSNQPQHF. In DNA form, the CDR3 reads TGTGCCAGCAGTGGGCCGCTCACCAACTCCAATCAGCCCCAGCATTTT.

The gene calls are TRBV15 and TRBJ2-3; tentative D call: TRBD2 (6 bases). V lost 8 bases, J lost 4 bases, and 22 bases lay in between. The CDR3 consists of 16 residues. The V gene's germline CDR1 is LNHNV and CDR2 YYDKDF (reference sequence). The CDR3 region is CATARATSWVSDTQYF. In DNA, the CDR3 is TGTGCCACCGCACGTGCTACTAGCTGGGTGTCAGATACGCAGTATTTT.

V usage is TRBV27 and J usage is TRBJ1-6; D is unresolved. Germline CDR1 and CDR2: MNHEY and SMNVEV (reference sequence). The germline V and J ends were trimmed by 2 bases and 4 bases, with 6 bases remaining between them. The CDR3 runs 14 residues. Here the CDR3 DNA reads TGTGCCAGCAGTTTAAACCCTTATAATTCACCCCTCCACTTT. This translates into CASSLNPYNSPLHF.

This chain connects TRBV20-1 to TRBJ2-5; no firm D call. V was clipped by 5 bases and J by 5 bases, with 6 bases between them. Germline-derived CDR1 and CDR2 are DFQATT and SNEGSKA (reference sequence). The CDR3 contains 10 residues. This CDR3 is CSALKETQYF. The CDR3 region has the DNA TGCAGTGCTTTGAAGGAGACCCAGTACTTC.

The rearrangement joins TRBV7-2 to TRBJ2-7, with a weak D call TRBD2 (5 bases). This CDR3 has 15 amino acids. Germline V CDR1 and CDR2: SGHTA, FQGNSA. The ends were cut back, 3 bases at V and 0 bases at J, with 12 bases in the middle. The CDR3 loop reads CASSLASSSSYEQYF. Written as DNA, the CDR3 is TGTGCCAGCAGCTTGGCTAGCTCGAGCTCCTACGAGCAGTACTTC.

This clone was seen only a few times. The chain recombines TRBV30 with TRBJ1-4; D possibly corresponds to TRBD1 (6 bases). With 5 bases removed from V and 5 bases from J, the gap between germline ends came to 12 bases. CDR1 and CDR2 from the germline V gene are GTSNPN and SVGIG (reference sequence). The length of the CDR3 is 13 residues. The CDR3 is CAWGQLRNEKLFF. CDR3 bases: TGTGCCTGGGGACAGCTTAGAAATGAAAAACTGTTTTTT.

CDR3: CASSLRTSGGIVDEQFF. Written as DNA, the CDR3 is TGTGCCAGCAGTTTACGGACTAGCGGGGGGATTGTTGATGAGCAGTTCTTC. The chain has TRBV28 and TRBJ2-1, with 14 bases identical to TRBD2. J gave up 8 bases and V 2 bases, and 8 bases lay outside the gene matches. The CDR3 extends over 17 amino acids. CDR1 is MDHEN, CDR2 SYDVKM, per germline.

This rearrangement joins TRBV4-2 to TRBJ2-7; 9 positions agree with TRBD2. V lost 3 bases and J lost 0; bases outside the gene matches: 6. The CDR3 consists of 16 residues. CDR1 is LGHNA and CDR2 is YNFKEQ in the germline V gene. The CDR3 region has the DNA TGTGCCAGCAGCCAGGTAACTAGCGGGCCCTCCTACGAGCAGTACTTC. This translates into CASSQVTSGPSYEQYF.

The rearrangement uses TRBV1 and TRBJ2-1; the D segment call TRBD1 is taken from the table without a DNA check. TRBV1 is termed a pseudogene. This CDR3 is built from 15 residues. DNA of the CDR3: TGCACCAGCAGGGAAAAGACAGGGGCTCACAATGAGCAGTTCTTC. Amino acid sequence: CTSREKTGAHNEQFF.

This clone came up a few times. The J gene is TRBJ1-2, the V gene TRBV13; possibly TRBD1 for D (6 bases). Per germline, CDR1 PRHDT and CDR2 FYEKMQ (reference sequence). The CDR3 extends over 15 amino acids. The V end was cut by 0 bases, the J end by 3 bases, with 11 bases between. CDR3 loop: CASSLGPGDDYGYTF. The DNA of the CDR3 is TGTGCCAGCAGCTTAGGCCCAGGGGACGACTATGGCTACACCTTC.

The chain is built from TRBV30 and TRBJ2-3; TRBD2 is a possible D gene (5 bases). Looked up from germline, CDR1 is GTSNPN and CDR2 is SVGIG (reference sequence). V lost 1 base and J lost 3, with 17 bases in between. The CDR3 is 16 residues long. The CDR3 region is CAWSGLWVGDTDTQYF. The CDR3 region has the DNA TGTGCCTGGAGTGGCTTGTGGGTGGGAGATACAGATACGCAGTATTTT.

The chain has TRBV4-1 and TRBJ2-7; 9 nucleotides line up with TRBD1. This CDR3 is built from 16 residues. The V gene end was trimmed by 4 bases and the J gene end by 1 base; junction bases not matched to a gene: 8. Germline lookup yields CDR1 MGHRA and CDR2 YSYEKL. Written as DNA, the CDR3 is TGCGCCAGCAGCCTTACCAGGACAGGGGCTTCCTACGAGCAGTACTTC. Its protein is CASSLTRTGASYEQYF.

The CDR3 DNA is TGCGCCAGCAGCCAAGCTCTGGAAGAGACCCAGTACTTC. This codes for CASSQALEETQYF. The rearrangement links TRBV4-3 to TRBJ2-5; D remains ambiguous. This CDR3 is 13 amino acids long. V shed 1 base and J shed 3 bases, with 6 bases lying between them. CDR1 is LGHNA, CDR2 YSLEER, per germline.